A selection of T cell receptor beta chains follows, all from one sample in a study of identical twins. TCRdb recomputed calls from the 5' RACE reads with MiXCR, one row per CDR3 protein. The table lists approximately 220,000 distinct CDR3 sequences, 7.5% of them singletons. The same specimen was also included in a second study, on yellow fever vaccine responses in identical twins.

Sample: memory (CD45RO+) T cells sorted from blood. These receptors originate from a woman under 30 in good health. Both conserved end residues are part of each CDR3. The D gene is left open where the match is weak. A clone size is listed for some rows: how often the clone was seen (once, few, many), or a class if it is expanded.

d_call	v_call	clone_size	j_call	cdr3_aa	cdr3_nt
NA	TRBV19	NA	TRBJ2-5	CASSRRNPQETQYF	TGTGCCAGTAGCCGGAGGAATCCCCAAGAGACCCAGTACTTC
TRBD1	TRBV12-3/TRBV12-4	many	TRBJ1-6	CASRGQGVEPLHF	TGTGCCAGCAGGGGACAGGGAGTAGAGCCCCTCCACTTT
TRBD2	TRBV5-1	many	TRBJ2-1	CASSLNRLRGDSYNEQFF	TGCGCCAGCAGCTTGAATCGGTTGCGGGGGGACTCCTACAATGAGCAGTTCTTC
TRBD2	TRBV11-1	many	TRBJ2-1	CASNNNRRTSGTKRSYNEQFF	TGTGCCAGCAATAACAACAGACGGACTAGCGGGACAAAACGCTCCTACAATGAGCAGTTCTTC
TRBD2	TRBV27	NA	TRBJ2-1	CASTPLAGAYNEQFF	TGTGCCAGCACTCCACTAGCGGGAGCCTACAATGAGCAGTTCTTC
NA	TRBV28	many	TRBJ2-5	CASSPYPIQETQYF	TGTGCCAGCAGTCCCTACCCAATCCAAGAGACCCAGTACTTC
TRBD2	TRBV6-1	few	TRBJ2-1	CASSPNIAGREQFF	TGTGCCAGCAGCCCTAACATAGCGGGAAGGGAGCAGTTCTTC
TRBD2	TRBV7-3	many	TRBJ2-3	CASSRGGAGTDTQYF	TGTGCCAGCAGCCGCGGGGGGGCGGGCACAGATACGCAGTATTTT
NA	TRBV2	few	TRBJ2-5	CASNIHREGGTQYF	TGTGCCAGCAATATTCACAGGGAGGGAGGGACCCAGTACTTC
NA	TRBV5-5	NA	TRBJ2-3	CASSFSDSTDTQYF	TGTGCCAGCAGCTTCTCGGACTCCACAGATACGCAGTATTTT
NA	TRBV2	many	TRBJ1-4	CASNPGENEKLLF	TGTGCCAGCAATCCAGGGGAGAATGAAAAACTGCTTTTT
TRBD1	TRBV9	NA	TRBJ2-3	CASSTGTAVTDTQYF	TGTGCCAGCAGCACCGGGACAGCGGTCACAGATACGCAGTATTTT
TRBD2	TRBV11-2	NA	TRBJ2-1	CASSLEERSGSSSVLGNEQFF	TGTGCCAGCAGCTTAGAGGAACGTAGCGGGAGTAGTTCGGTTCTCGGTAATGAGCAGTTCTTC
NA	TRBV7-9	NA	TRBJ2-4	CASSLYTLAKNIQYF	TGTGCCAGCAGCTTATACACGTTAGCCAAAAACATTCAGTACTTC
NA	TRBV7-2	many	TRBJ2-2	CASSLVPSESGELFF	TGTGCCAGCAGCTTAGTGCCCAGTGAGAGCGGGGAGCTGTTTTTT
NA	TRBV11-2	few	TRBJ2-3	CASSFSNPRMAVTDTQYF	TGTGCCAGCAGCTTTTCCAACCCCCGAATGGCGGTCACAGATACGCAGTATTTT
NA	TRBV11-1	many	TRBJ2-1	CASSLSTGPNNEQFF	TGTGCCAGCAGCCTCTCAACCGGGCCCAACAATGAGCAGTTCTTC
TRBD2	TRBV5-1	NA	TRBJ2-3	CASSSEAAGGPGITQYF	TGCGCCAGCAGCAGCGAAGCCGCGGGGGGACCGGGGATTACGCAGTATTTT
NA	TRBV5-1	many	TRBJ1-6	CASSYAGQLGQPLHF	TGCGCCAGCAGCTACGCAGGACAGCTCGGTCAGCCCCTCCACTTT
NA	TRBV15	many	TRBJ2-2	CATSRDGTGELFF	TGTGCCACCAGCAGAGACGGGACCGGGGAGCTGTTTTTT
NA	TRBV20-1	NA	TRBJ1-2	CSARDQGPIKGYTF	TGCAGTGCTAGAGATCAAGGACCTATCAAGGGCTACACCTTC
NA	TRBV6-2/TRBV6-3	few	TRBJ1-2	CASSPGSIYTF	TGTGCCAGCAGTCCAGGGTCCATCTACACCTTC
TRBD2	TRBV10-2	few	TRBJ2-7	CASRKTSGPAYEQYF	TGCGCCAGCAGGAAGACTAGCGGTCCCGCCTACGAGCAGTACTTC
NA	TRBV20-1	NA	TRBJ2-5	CSARDPQTRLATETQYF	TGCAGTGCTAGAGATCCCCAAACTAGGCTAGCGACTGAGACCCAGTACTTC
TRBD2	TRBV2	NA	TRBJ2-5	CASSARGGGETQYF	TGTGCCAGCAGTGCGCGGGGGGGCGGGGAGACCCAGTACTTC
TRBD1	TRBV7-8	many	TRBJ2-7	CASSLDTGVYEQYF	TGTGCCAGCAGCTTAGATACAGGGGTCTACGAGCAGTACTTC
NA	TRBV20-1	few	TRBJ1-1	CSAPILGTMNTEAFF	TGCAGTGCCCCCATCTTGGGGACCATGAACACTGAAGCTTTCTTT
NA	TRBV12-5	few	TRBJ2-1	CASGPQGPEVNEQFF	TGTGCTAGTGGCCCCCAAGGGCCCGAGGTTAATGAGCAGTTCTTC
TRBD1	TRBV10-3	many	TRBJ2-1	CAIRETGASSYNEQFF	TGTGCCATCAGGGAGACAGGGGCAAGCTCCTACAATGAGCAGTTCTTC
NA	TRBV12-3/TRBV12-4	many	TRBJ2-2	CASRTVYPNTGELFF	TGTGCCAGCCGGACGGTATATCCGAACACCGGGGAGCTGTTTTTT
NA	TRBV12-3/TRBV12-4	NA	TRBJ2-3	CASSFKVMTVPGTQYF	TGTGCCAGCAGTTTTAAGGTTATGACAGTTCCAGGTACGCAGTATTTT
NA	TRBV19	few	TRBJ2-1	CASSIYRGSDEQFF	TGTGCCAGTAGTATTTATCGGGGATCGGATGAGCAGTTCTTC
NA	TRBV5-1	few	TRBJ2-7	CASSLGRSGEQYF	TGCGCCAGCAGCTTGGGGCGCTCCGGCGAGCAGTACTTC
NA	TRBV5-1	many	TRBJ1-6	CASSVDGHMASPLHF	TGCGCCAGCAGCGTTGACGGACACATGGCTTCACCCCTCCACTTT
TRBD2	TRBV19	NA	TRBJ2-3	CASKLAGGDTQYF	TGTGCCAGCAAACTAGCGGGAGGAGATACGCAGTATTTT
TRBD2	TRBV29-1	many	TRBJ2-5	CSVGTSGETQYF	TGCAGCGTCGGGACTAGCGGGGAGACCCAGTACTTC
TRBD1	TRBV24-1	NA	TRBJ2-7	CATSTGQASYEQYF	TGTGCCACCAGTACCGGACAGGCCTCCTACGAGCAGTACTTC
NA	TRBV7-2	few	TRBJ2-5	CASSLVNRNQETQYF	TGTGCCAGCAGCTTAGTTAACAGGAACCAAGAGACCCAGTACTTC
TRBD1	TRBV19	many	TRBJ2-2	CASSHPGQGSTGELFF	TGTGCCAGTAGTCATCCGGGACAGGGTTCCACCGGGGAGCTGTTTTTT
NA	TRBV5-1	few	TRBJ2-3	CASSLEGFTTDTQYF	TGCGCCAGCAGCTTGGAAGGGTTTACCACAGATACGCAGTATTTT
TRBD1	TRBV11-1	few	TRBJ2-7	CASSQLLPRQGGPYEQYF	TGTGCCAGCAGCCAACTCCTCCCGCGACAGGGTGGGCCCTACGAGCAGTACTTC
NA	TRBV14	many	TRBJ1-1	CASSHRGQNTEAFF	TGTGCCAGCAGCCACCGCGGGCAGAACACTGAAGCTTTCTTT
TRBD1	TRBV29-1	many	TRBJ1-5	CSVGTGSNQPQHF	TGCAGCGTTGGGACAGGAAGCAATCAGCCCCAGCATTTT
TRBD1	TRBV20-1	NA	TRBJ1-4	CSARDRKINEKLFF	TGCAGTGCTAGGGACAGGAAGATTAATGAAAAACTGTTTTTT
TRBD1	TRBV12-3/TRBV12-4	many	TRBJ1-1	CASKSLGGQGGNTEAFF	TGTGCCAGCAAGTCTCTAGGAGGACAGGGTGGGAACACTGAAGCTTTCTTT
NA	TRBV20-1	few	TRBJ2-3	CSAEGGVGTDTQYF	TGCAGTGCCGAAGGGGGTGTAGGCACAGATACGCAGTATTTT
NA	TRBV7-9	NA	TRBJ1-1	CASSLGSGTTEAFF	TGTGCCAGCAGCTTAGGTTCAGGGACCACTGAAGCTTTCTTT